Sequencing of this T cell receptor beta chain was carried out in a study of blood T cells in healthy people across ages. Germline V gene sequence: CDR1 MNHEY, CDR2 SVGEGT. V dropped 6 bases and J dropped 7; count of bases not matched to a gene: 8. The CDR3 has 14 amino acids. Sample-barcoded 5' priming and a J-beta primer mix drove a second PCR of about 7 to 11 cycles. MiXCR was run by TCRdb on the 5' RACE reads, yielding one entry per CDR3 protein. Here the sample spans around 1,900,000 distinct CDR3 sequences, roughly two fifths being singletons. Sample: blood. This clonotype was obtained from a human donor in good health. The V call is TRBV6-2 or TRBV6-3, the J call TRBJ1-5; TRBD1 matches at 8 bases. CDR3: CASSWTGTGQPQHF. The DNA of the CDR3 is TGTGCCAGCAGCTGGACAGGGACCGGCCAGCCCCAGCATTTT.